This is a list of T cell receptor beta chains from one sample in a study of blood T cell repertoires in COVID-19. The assay was immunoSEQ multiplex PCR, and TCRdb's table has in-frame clones only and misses some. The sample has over 100,000 clones; approximately 87% are singletons. Sequences were obtained from peripheral blood. Receptors originate from a woman between 55 and 75 years old with acute or convalescent COVID-19. Both conserved end residues are part of each CDR3. A D gene is named only where the DNA matches it firmly. Expanded clones get a size class; other rows say once, few or many, or leave the size out.

D,size,V,J,DNA,CDR3
.,once,TRBV7-2,TRBJ2-2,TGTGCCAGCAGCTTCTTGCGGGGCGGAACCGGGGAGCTGTTTTTT,CASSFLRGGTGELFF
TRBD2,.,TRBV7-9,TRBJ2-3,TGTGCCAGCAGCGTTAGCGGGAGGGCAGATACGCAGTATTTT,CASSVSGRADTQYF
.,.,TRBV4-1,TRBJ1-2,TGCGCCAGCAGCCAAGGCCGCGGACAGAAGGCCTATGGCTACACCTTC,CASSQGRGQKAYGYTF
TRBD1,.,TRBV28,TRBJ2-7,TGTGCCAGCAGTACACAGACAGGGGGTCTCTACGAGCAGTACTTC,CASSTQTGGLYEQYF
.,.,TRBV30,TRBJ2-1,TGTGCCTGGAGAGGGGACAATGAGCAGTTCTTC,CAWRGDNEQFF
.,once,TRBV19,TRBJ2-5,TGTGCCAGTAGTATGCCCGCCAGATCAGGGCTCCCGGAGACCCAGTACTTC,CASSMPARSGLPETQYF
.,.,TRBV5-1,TRBJ2-1,TGCGCCAGCAGCCTAATCACGCTCGCCTACAATGAGCAGTTCTTC,CASSLITLAYNEQFF
.,.,TRBV6-5,TRBJ1-5,TGTGCCAGCCTTCGGACATTCGATCAGCCCCAGCATTTT,CASLRTFDQPQHF
TRBD2,.,TRBV27,TRBJ2-3,TGTGCCATCCGGACTAGCGGGGGTCGGGATACGCAGTATTTT,CAIRTSGGRDTQYF
TRBD1,.,TRBV19,TRBJ2-1,TGTGCCAGTAGTGTTGACAGGGTCCGGAACAATGAGCAGTTCTTC,CASSVDRVRNNEQFF
.,.,TRBV2,TRBJ1-5,TGTGCCAGCGAAGCGCGGCATAATCAGCCCCAGCATTTT,CASEARHNQPQHF
.,.,TRBV28,TRBJ1-2,TGTGCCAGCAGCACAGGGCCCTATGGCTACACCTTC,CASSTGPYGYTF
TRBD2,.,TRBV5-1,TRBJ2-1,TGCGCCAGCAGTCGGCCTAGCGGGGGGTACAATGAGCAGTTCTTC,CASSRPSGGYNEQFF
TRBD2,.,TRBV4-1,TRBJ2-7,TGCGCCAGCAGCCAACTGACTCCGCGGGAGGGCCGGTCCTACGAGCAGTACTTC,CASSQLTPREGRSYEQYF
.,.,TRBV7-2,TRBJ2-1,TGTGCCAGCAGCTTTAGGCGGGACCCTGGGAATGAGCAGTTCTTC,CASSFRRDPGNEQFF
.,.,TRBV11-2,TRBJ1-1,TGTGCCAGCAGCTTAGGGTCAGTGAACACTGAAGCTTTCTTT,CASSLGSVNTEAFF
TRBD2,.,TRBV29-1,TRBJ2-1,TGCAGCGTTGAATACGGGACTAGTCCCAATGAGCAGTTCTTC,CSVEYGTSPNEQFF
TRBD1,.,TRBV28,TRBJ1-1,TGTGCCAGCAGTTTCCTGACAGGGCACTTACCTGAAGCTTTCTTT,CASSFLTGHLPEAFF
.,.,TRBV7-2,TRBJ1-1,TGTGCCAGCAGCCCACGGCGGGGGGAAAACACTGAAGCTTTCTTT,CASSPRRGENTEAFF
TRBD2,.,TRBV30,TRBJ2-7,TGTGCCTGGAGTAAGGCTAGCGGGGCCTACGAGCAGTACTTC,CAWSKASGAYEQYF
.,.,TRBV29-1,TRBJ1-2,TGCAGCGTTGAGGGGGGGGAAGCTAACTATGGCTACACCTTC,CSVEGGEANYGYTF
TRBD1,.,TRBV28,TRBJ1-3,TGTGCCAGCAGTTGGGGGACAGCGTCCTCTGGAAACACCATATATTTT,CASSWGTASSGNTIYF
.,once,TRBV20-1,TRBJ1-4,TGCAGTGCTAGTTATTCAGGGGAAAAACTGTTTTTT,CSASYSGEKLFF
TRBD1,few,TRBV28,TRBJ2-7,TGTGCCAGCAGTGGAGGGACAGGGGAACGCGAGCAGTACTTC,CASSGGTGEREQYF
.,.,TRBV11-3,TRBJ1-6,TGTGCCAGCAGCTTAGGTGCAGAATCACCCCTCCACTTT,CASSLGAESPLHF
.,.,TRBV7-8,TRBJ2-3,TGTGCCAGCAGCCCCCGGACAGATACGCAGTATTTT,CASSPRTDTQYF
TRBD1,once,TRBV5-6,TRBJ1-1,TGTGCCAGCAGGCCGGGACAGGGGAGGATCGAAGCTTTCTTT,CASRPGQGRIEAFF
TRBD2,.,TRBV2,TRBJ2-7,TGTGCCAGCAGTCGGACTAGCCCTCGCCCCGAGCAGTACTTC,CASSRTSPRPEQYF
TRBD1,.,TRBV6-5,TRBJ2-2,TGTGCCAGCAGCCTGGGACAGGGGAATACCGGGGAGCTGTTTTTT,CASSLGQGNTGELFF
TRBD1,.,TRBV28,TRBJ2-3,TGTGCCAGCAGTCCTCTCCGGGACAGGCGGGATACGCAGTATTTT,CASSPLRDRRDTQYF
TRBD2,once,TRBV7-3,TRBJ2-3,TGTGCCAGCAGCTCCGGAAAGGGACTAGCGGGAGTTTCAGATACGCAGTATTTT,CASSSGKGLAGVSDTQYF
TRBD1,.,TRBV3-1/TRBV3-2,TRBJ2-1,TGTGCCAGCGCTGGACAGGGGTACAATGAGCAGTTCTTC,CASAGQGYNEQFF
.,.,TRBV14,TRBJ2-1,TGTGCCAGCAGCCGGCAGGGAGGTGAGCAGTTCTTC,CASSRQGGEQFF
.,.,TRBV7-2,TRBJ1-6,TGTGCCAGCAGCTTAAGAGGGGGGGATTCACCCCTCCACTTT,CASSLRGGDSPLHF
.,.,TRBV6-5,TRBJ1-3,TGTGCCAGCAGTTTGGACAGCATCTCTGGAAACACCATATATTTT,CASSLDSISGNTIYF
TRBD1,.,TRBV7-7,TRBJ2-7,TGTGCTAGCAGTCCCGGGACAGCGGACTTGTTGCACGAGCAGTACTTC,CASSPGTADLLHEQYF
TRBD1,.,TRBV7-9,TRBJ1-3,TGTGCCAGCTCGACAGGGGGGTCTGGAAACACCATATATTTT,CASSTGGSGNTIYF
.,.,TRBV12-2,TRBJ2-1,TGTGCAAGTCGCTCGCTGTTGAGTAGCCGCCTCGGCAATGAGCAGTTCTTC,CASRSLLSSRLGNEQFF
TRBD1,medium-sized,TRBV13,TRBJ1-4,TGTGCCAGTCAGACAGGGGGAAATGAAAAACTGTTTTTT,CASQTGGNEKLFF